Following are 11 T cell receptor beta chains from one sample sequenced in a study of CXCR3-negative and CXCR3-positive naive CD8 T cells. Findings and limits, study-wide: CXCR3-positive naive cells had TRB CDR3s that were more hydrophobic than CXCR3-negative naive cells had.

These receptors' targets are unknown. It was by 5' RACE with UMI labels that the TRB cDNA libraries were prepared. TCRdb re-called the 5' RACE reads; every CDR3 protein appears as one record, without DNA. The sample table sets out 50,000 to 65,000 distinct CDR3 sequences. What was sequenced was naive CXCR3+ CD8+ T cells from blood. The subset: CD45RO-CCR7+CD27+CD95- naive CD8+ T cells expressing CXCR3 (TNR3+). The receptors originated from a human donor in good health. Some clones in this sample may be carry-over from other donors' samples.

V usage is TRBV10-3 and J usage is TRBJ2-7. Germline assignment: CDR1 ENHRY and CDR2 SYGVKD. The CDR3 runs 13 residues. The CDR3 region is CAISVEGSYEQYF.

The rearrangement links TRBV2 to TRBJ2-1; absent DNA, TCRdb's TRBD2 call cannot be checked. This CDR3 has 13 amino acids. CDR1 and CDR2 from the germline V gene are SNHLY and FYNNEI. CDR3 residues: CAILSGFYNEQFF.

CDR3 region: CSVEGAGYEGEQYF. The chain has TRBV29-1 and TRBJ2-7. Per germline, CDR1 SQVTM and CDR2 ANQGSEA. The CDR3 extends over 14 amino acids.

J is TRBJ2-7 and V is TRBV23-1; the TRBD2 assignment by TCRdb is unverifiable without DNA. TRBV23-1 is identified as an open reading frame with a role that is uncertain. The CDR3 has 19 amino acids. CDR3 sequence reads: CASSQRGGTSGSLSYEQYF.

V is TRBV12-3 or TRBV12-4 and J is TRBJ2-7. The CDR3 covers 18 residues. This CDR3 reads CASSLLQPGYTLSYEQYF.

The V gene is TRBV9, the J gene TRBJ1-2. The germline V gene has CDR1 SGDLS and CDR2 YYNGEE. The CDR3 runs to 15 residues. The CDR3 sequence: CASSVEQRGSDGYTF.

The rearrangement joins TRBV6-6 to TRBJ1-1; with no DNA, the TCRdb D assignment of TRBD1 cannot be verified. From germline, CDR1 is MNHNY and CDR2 SVGAGI (reference sequence). The CDR3 covers 13 residues. CDR3 protein: CASSSTDNTEAFF.

The chain links TRBV7-9 to TRBJ2-1; the TCRdb call, TRBD2, lacks DNA for checking. Germline-derived CDR1 and CDR2 are SEHNR and FQNEAQ (reference sequence). The CDR3 has 18 residues. The CDR3 loop is CASSLESSGGVSYNEQFF.

The chain combines TRBV20-1 with TRBJ2-7; with no DNA, the TCRdb D assignment of TRBD1 cannot be verified. Germline V lookup: CDR1 DFQATT, CDR2 SNEGSKA (reference sequence). This CDR3 has 14 amino acids. The CDR3 here is CSARGGTGHYEQYF.

The chain couples TRBV6-2 or TRBV6-3 to TRBJ2-1. Germline V gene data show CDR1 as MNHEY and CDR2 as SVGEGT. This CDR3 comprises 12 residues. The CDR3 sequence is CASSPSYNEQFF.

The V gene is TRBV11-2, the J gene TRBJ2-7; checking the TCRdb D call of TRBD1 is not possible without DNA. This CDR3 region has 15 residues. The germline V gene has CDR1 SGHAT and CDR2 FQNNGV. The CDR3 sequence: CASSFYRGPIYEQYF. Supplemented by reference TRBV11-2 and TRBJ2-7, the full variable domain reads EAGVAQSPRYKIIEKRQSVAFWCNPISGHATLYWYQQILGQGPKLLIQFQNNGVVDDSQLPKDRFSAERLKGVDSTLKIQPAKLEDSAVYLCASSFYRGPIYEQYFGPGTRLTVT.